Presented here are 7 T cell receptor beta chains from one specimen sequenced in a study of beta chain features in type 1 diabetes. Since all of the isolated RNA was reverse transcribed, expressed TCRB transcripts were what got sequenced. Method: immunoSEQ multiplex PCR; TCRdb's copy keeps in-frame clones and lacks some. The table has 300,000 or so clones, around an eighth seen once. Study observations and caveats: Moderate yet significant TCRB CDR3 shortening was seen in Type 1 diabetes patients in all four CD4+ subsets.

No cognate antigen is known for these TCRs. What was sequenced was naive CD4+ T cells from blood. These receptor sequences come from a man aged 30-40 years with type 1 diabetes.

This clone appeared a few times. The genes are TRBV28 and TRBJ2-1, with TRBD2 matching 7 bases. The V gene's germline CDR1 is MDHEN and CDR2 SYDVKM. The CDR3 extends over 14 amino acids. With 8 bases clipped from V and 2 bases from J, the junction kept 6 bases outside the gene matches. The CDR3 loop reads CASDSSGAYNEQFF. In DNA form, the CDR3 reads TGTGCCAGCGACTCCAGCGGGGCCTACAATGAGCAGTTCTTC.

The chain joins TRBV30 to TRBJ2-7, with 12 bases matching TRBD2. The V gene end was trimmed by 3 bases and the J gene end by 1 base; junction bases not matched to a gene: 4. Looked up from germline, CDR1 is GTSNPN and CDR2 is SVGIG (reference sequence). This CDR3 is 15 amino acids long. The CDR3 coding sequence is TGTGCCTGGAGAGTCGGACTAGCGGGGTCCTACGAGCAGTACTTC. Residues: CAWRVGLAGSYEQYF.

This clone was observed a handful of times. This sequence joins TRBV29-1 and TRBJ2-1; 9 positions agree with TRBD2. This CDR3 contains 14 residues. Germline assignment: CDR1 SQVTM and CDR2 ANQGSEA. V lost 7 bases, J lost 7 bases, and 11 bases stayed unmatched. CDR3 residues: CSAKALAGLNEQFF. CDR3 coding DNA: TGCAGCGCTAAGGCGCTAGCGGGATTAAATGAGCAGTTCTTC.

This clone has more than one count but fewer than ten. V and J are TRBV18 and TRBJ1-1, with 7 bases aligning to TRBD1. The germline CDR1 and CDR2 sequences are KGHSH and LQKENI. This CDR3 is 16 amino acids long. V shed 1 base and J 11 bases; nucleotides not matched to a gene: 16. The CDR3 here is CASSPQETGSSRTAFF. The CDR3 DNA sequence: TGTGCCAGCTCACCACAAGAGACAGGGTCAAGCCGCACGGCTTTCTTT.

V is TRBV18 and J is TRBJ1-4, with a possible D match to TRBD1 (6 bases). The V gene's germline CDR1 is KGHSH and CDR2 LQKENI. This CDR3 is 16 amino acids long. V dropped 0 bases and J dropped 4 bases, with 12 bases sitting between them. CDR3 protein: CASSPPDGRGNEKLFF. The CDR3 DNA reads TGTGCCAGCTCACCACCCGACGGCAGGGGTAATGAAAAACTGTTTTTT. The full variable domain, its missing parts supplied by reference TRBV18 and TRBJ1-4, is NAGVMQNPRHLVRRRGQEARLRCSPMKGHSHVYWYRQLPEEGLKFMVYLQKENIIDESGMPKERFSAEFPKEGPSILRIQQVVRGDSAAYFCASSPPDGRGNEKLFFGSGTQLSVL.

The chain uses TRBV27 and TRBJ1-5, with D possibly TRBD1 on 6 matching bases. Trimming cost V 3 bases and J 0 bases, with 12 bases left between them. The CDR3 consists of 16 residues. Germline V gene lookup returns CDR1 MNHEY and CDR2 SMNVEV (reference sequence). Here the CDR3 reads CASSFTGMYSNQPQHF. In DNA form, the CDR3 reads TGTGCCAGCAGTTTCACAGGGATGTATAGCAATCAGCCCCAGCATTTT.

The chain carries TRBV5-4 and TRBJ2-3, with 7 bases matching TRBD1. V was clipped by 5 bases and J by 3 bases; unmatched bases: 9. This CDR3 is 15 amino acids long. Germline CDR1 reads SGHNT; CDR2 reads YYREEE (reference sequence). The CDR3 DNA reads as TGTGCCAGCAGTCCCGACTCAGGGGGTACAGATACGCAGTATTTT. This encodes CASSPDSGGTDTQYF.